A single sample gave rise to the 14 T cell receptor beta chains below, sequenced in a study of shared clonotypes between healthy human individuals. Using immunoSEQ multiplex PCR, the repertoire was profiled, and TCRdb retains in-frame clones only, with some absent. Among 800,000 or so clones, 90% to 97% were seen once, and the ten largest hold 0.2% to 0.25%. Naive CD8 populations comprised CD45RO-negative cells positively selected for CCR7, excluding terminally differentiated effector memory CD45RA+ cells. The sample consisted of naive CD8+ T cells sorted from blood. The receptors derive from a man aged 30 to 39 in good health.

The chain recombines TRBV7-2 with TRBJ2-7; TRBD2 aligns across 7 bases. J gave up 0 bases and V 4 bases, and 9 bases lay outside the gene matches. Germline V lookup: CDR1 SGHTA, CDR2 FQGNSA. The CDR3 sequence is 16 residues long. CDR3 in amino acids: CASSSPSGTSSYEQYF. The DNA of the CDR3 is TGTGCCAGCAGCTCTCCTAGCGGAACCAGCTCCTACGAGCAGTACTTC.

This sequence joins TRBV5-4 and TRBJ1-2, with D perhaps TRBD1 (5 bases). V was trimmed by 0 bases and J by 4 bases, leaving 16 bases between them. CDR3 length: 16 residues. Germline V CDR1 and CDR2: SGHNT, YYREEE (reference sequence). Here the CDR3 reads CASSLGVGGGFYGYTF. The DNA of the CDR3 is TGTGCCAGCAGCTTGGGGGTTGGGGGAGGATTCTATGGCTACACCTTC. Drawing the rest from reference TRBV5-4 and TRBJ1-2, the complete variable domain is ETGVTQSPTHLIKTRGQQVTLRCSSQSGHNTVSWYQQALGQGPQFIFQYYREEENGRGNFPPRFSGLQFPNYSSELNVNALELDDSALYLCASSLGVGGGFYGYTFGSGTRLTVV.

The chain joins TRBV2 to TRBJ2-5; D may be TRBD1 (5 bases). V lost 2 bases and J lost 5, with 15 bases in between. Germline V lookup: CDR1 SNHLY, CDR2 FYNNEI. The CDR3 totals 15 residues. The CDR3 region is CASSERGISWETQYF. CDR3 nucleotides: TGTGCCAGCAGTGAAAGGGGAATCAGCTGGGAGACCCAGTACTTC. The whole variable domain, remainder taken from reference TRBV2 and TRBJ2-5, is EPEVTQTPSHQVTQMGQEVILRCVPISNHLYFYWYRQILGQKVEFLVSFYNNEISEKSEIFDDQFSVERPDGSNFTLKIRSTKLEDSAMYFCASSERGISWETQYFGPGTRLLVL.

The J gene is TRBJ1-1, the V gene TRBV7-8, with TRBD1 identical over 9 bases. The CDR3 consists of 15 residues. The V segment lost 4 bases and the J segment 5 bases; nucleotides outside the gene matches: 8. Germline-derived CDR1 and CDR2 are SGHVS and FQNEAQ. The CDR3 loop is CASSSGGQGGTEAFF. CDR3 in DNA: TGTGCCAGCAGCTCAGGGGGACAGGGAGGGACTGAAGCTTTCTTT.

The CDR3 DNA reads as TGTGCCAGCAGTTACGGGACATCCCCGTACGAGCAGTACTTC. It translates to CASSYGTSPYEQYF. The chain recombines TRBV6-5 with TRBJ2-7; possibly TRBD1 for D (6 bases). The CDR3 spans 14 residues. V was trimmed by 2 bases and J by 4 bases, leaving 12 bases between them. The germline gives CDR1 MNHEY, CDR2 SVGAGI.

The chain couples TRBV10-3 to TRBJ2-2; D is uncertain. The CDR3 sequence is 13 residues long. Germline loops: CDR1 ENHRY, CDR2 SYGVKD. Trimming shortened V by 6 bases and J by 4 bases, and 9 bases separated the two germline ends. This CDR3 is CAISRSSTGELFF. Here the CDR3 DNA reads TGTGCCATCAGCAGAAGTAGCACCGGGGAGCTGTTTTTT.

The chain couples TRBV18 to TRBJ2-2; unclear D gene. CDR1 is KGHSH, CDR2 LQKENI, per germline. The CDR3 length is 14 residues. Trimming took 1 base from V and 2 from J, leaving 5 bases between them. The DNA of the CDR3 is TGTGCCAGCTCACCACTCGCAAACACCGGGGAGCTGTTTTTT. Protein product: CASSPLANTGELFF.

V usage is TRBV7-9 and J usage is TRBJ1-2; 7 bases agree with TRBD1. The germline gives CDR1 SEHNR, CDR2 FQNEAQ (reference sequence). CDR3 length equals 13 residues. V was pared by 0 bases and J by 7 bases, with 2 bases of the junction left unmatched. DNA of the CDR3: TGTGCCAGCAGCTTAGCAGGGGGCGGTGGCTACACCTTC. Translated: CASSLAGGGGYTF.

The V and J genes are TRBV15 and TRBJ2-1; TRBD2 aligns across 7 bases. The CDR3 extends over 14 amino acids. Trimming cost V 8 bases and J 8 bases; bases outside gene matches: 12. The germline CDR1 and CDR2 sequences are LNHNV and YYDKDF (reference sequence). The CDR3 nucleotides read TGTGCCACCTCACCCACGGGAGGCAACGATGAGCAGTTCTTC. Translation gives CATSPTGGNDEQFF. The variable domain in full, with the rest retrieved from reference TRBV15 and TRBJ2-1, is DAMVIQNPRYQVTQFGKPVTLSCSQTLNHNVMYWYQQKSSQAPKLLFHYYDKDFNNEADTPDNFQSRRPNTSFCFLDIRSPGLGDTAMYLCATSPTGGNDEQFFGPGTRLTVL.

The chain carries TRBV7-2 and TRBJ2-7, with D unclear. V was clipped by 10 bases and J by 7 bases, with 11 bases between them. Germline CDR1 reads SGHTA; CDR2 reads FQGNSA. CDR3 length: 10 residues. CDR3 loop: CAIGPGEQYF. As DNA, the CDR3 is TGTGCCATCGGGCCTGGGGAGCAGTACTTC.

This clone was detected once. The CDR3 sequence is CASSLVRERTDTQYF. CDR3 DNA: TGTGCCAGCAGTTTAGTACGGGAACGGACAGATACGCAGTATTTT. The rearrangement links TRBV27 to TRBJ2-3, with D perhaps matching TRBD2 (5 bases). Germline CDR1 and CDR2: MNHEY and SMNVEV (reference sequence). V lost 2 bases to trimming and J lost 3 bases, with 12 bases between them. The CDR3 totals 15 residues.

V usage is TRBV14 and J usage is TRBJ2-7; D is uncertain. Per the germline V gene, CDR1 is SGHDN and CDR2 is FVKESK. V was clipped by 4 bases and J by 5 bases, with 9 bases between them. The CDR3 sequence is 12 residues long. CDR3 DNA: TGTGCCAGCAGCCTGTCTGTCGACGAGCAGTACTTC. Translated: CASSLSVDEQYF. The full variable domain, its missing parts supplied by reference TRBV14 and TRBJ2-7, is EAGVTQFPSHSVIEKGQTVTLRCDPISGHDNLYWYRRVMGKEIKFLLHFVKESKQDESGMPNNRFLAERTGGTYSTLKVQPAELEDSGVYFCASSLSVDEQYFGPGTRLTVT.

This chain joins TRBV14 and TRBJ2-2; D is unresolved. This CDR3 is built from 11 residues. Trimming stripped 0 bases from V and 10 bases from J, with 3 bases between. Germline V gene data show CDR1 as SGHDN and CDR2 as FVKESK. CDR3 DNA: TGTGCCAGCAGCCAAGAGCTGGAGCTGTTTTTT. It yields the protein CASSQELELFF.

This sequence joins TRBV29-1 and TRBJ2-7; D is undetermined. Germline V lookup: CDR1 SQVTM, CDR2 ANQGSEA. The CDR3 extends over 13 amino acids. The V end was cut by 6 bases, the J end by 2 bases, with 14 bases between. The CDR3 reads CSVRDFNAYEQYF. CDR3 nucleotide sequence: TGCAGCGTCCGAGATTTTAACGCCTACGAGCAGTACTTC.